This TCR beta chain was sequenced for a study of shared clonotypes between healthy human individuals. Study information: There were three CD4 naive, three CD4 memory, two CD8 naive and one CD8 memory plates per donor. General study findings and limits: Expectations were that clonotype sharing among donors would be affected by sequencing depth.

The CDR3 sequence is 16 residues long. Germline V gene lookup returns CDR1 GTSNPN and CDR2 SVGIG (reference sequence). The V segment lost 1 base and the J segment 4 bases; nucleotides outside the gene matches: 8. Concerning this clone: Its antigen remains unidentified.

Produced via immunoSEQ multiplex PCR; TCRdb's table is partial and in-frame only. The sample holds approximately 640,000 clones, about 90% seen once. The receptor was derived from a man younger than 30 in good health. Some clones in this sample may be carry-over from other donors' samples. The sample taken for sequencing was memory CD8+ T cells from PBMCs. Subset reported: CD45RO+ cells pooled with CCR7-negative TemRA cells. V is TRBV30 and J is TRBJ2-5; 11 bases map to TRBD2. The CDR3 DNA sequence: TGTGCCTGGAGTGCCCTACTAGCGGGAGTGGGAGAGACCCAGTACTTC. As protein: CAWSALLAGVGETQYF. Combining the CDR3 with reference TRBV30 and TRBJ2-5 gives the whole variable domain SQTIHQWPATLVQPVGSPLSLECTVEGTSNPNLYWYRQAAGRGLQLLFYSVGIGQISSEVPQNLSASRPQDRQFILSSKKLLLSDSGFYLCAWSALLAGVGETQYFGPGTRLLVL.